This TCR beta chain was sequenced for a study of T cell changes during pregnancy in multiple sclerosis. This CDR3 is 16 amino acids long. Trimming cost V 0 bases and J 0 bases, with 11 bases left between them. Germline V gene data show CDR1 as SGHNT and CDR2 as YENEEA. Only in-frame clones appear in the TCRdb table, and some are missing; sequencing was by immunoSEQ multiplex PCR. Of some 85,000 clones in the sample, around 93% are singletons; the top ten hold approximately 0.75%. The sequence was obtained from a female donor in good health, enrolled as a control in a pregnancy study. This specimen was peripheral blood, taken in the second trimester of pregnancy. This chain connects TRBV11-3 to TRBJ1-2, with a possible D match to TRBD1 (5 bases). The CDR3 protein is CASSLDLTGANYGYTF. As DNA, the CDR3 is TGTGCCAGCAGCTTAGATCTAACAGGAGCTAACTATGGCTACACCTTC.